A selection of T cell receptor beta chains follows, all from one sample in a study of breast tumors, draining lymph nodes, adjacent tissues. TCRdb reprocessed the multiplex PCR reads via MiXCR and lists one record per CDR3 protein. Of 140,000 to 150,000 distinct CDR3 sequences listed, 32% are singletons. Sequenced: axillary lymph node tissue. The receptors were sampled from a female donor with breast cancer. Some clones in this sample may be carry-over from other donors' samples. Each CDR3 is given with its conserved first and last residue. Fields, in order: D gene, clone size, J gene, V gene, CDR3 DNA, CDR3 protein. D genes are given only for firm matches. The size field is filled for only some rows; it gives once, few, many or a size class.

-,-,TRBJ1-6,TRBV2,TGTGCCAGCAGTGCTAGAGATTCGGGCACGGGGGCGCCAAATTCACCCCTCCACTTT,CASSARDSGTGAPNSPLHF
-,-,TRBJ2-1,TRBV6-4,TGTGCCAGCAGTGACACAGCGGATCATAATGAGCAGTTCTTC,CASSDTADHNEQFF
-,-,TRBJ2-3,TRBV12-3/TRBV12-4,TGTGCCAGCACCCCACCCGGGACGAAGACAGATACGCAGTATTTT,CASTPPGTKTDTQYF
TRBD2,many,TRBJ2-3,TRBV5-1,TGCGCCAGCAGGACCGGACTAGCCTCCACAGATACGCAGTATTTT,CASRTGLASTDTQYF
-,-,TRBJ2-3,TRBV27,TGTGCCAGCAGCTCCCTAAGTAACCGGTATACAGATACGCAGTATTTT,CASSSLSNRYTDTQYF
-,few,TRBJ1-1,TRBV6-1,TGTGCCAGCAGTGAATTCGGGCGGATCACTGAAGCTTTCTTT,CASSEFGRITEAFF
-,many,TRBJ1-3,TRBV6-6,TGTGCCGTTCTCGTGAACCCTGGAAACACCATATATTTT,CAVLVNPGNTIYF
TRBD2,many,TRBJ2-1,TRBV11-2,TGTGCCAGCAGCTTAGGGATAGCGGGGGGTTCCTACAATGAGCAGTTCTTC,CASSLGIAGGSYNEQFF
-,many,TRBJ1-4,TRBV5-1,TGCGCCAGCAGCCCGGACGGTGGGGGTGAAAAACTGTTTTTT,CASSPDGGGEKLFF
TRBD1,many,TRBJ2-3,TRBV4-1,TGCGCCAGCAGCCAACGGCAGGGGGCGGCCACAGATACGCAGTATTTT,CASSQRQGAATDTQYF
TRBD1,many,TRBJ1-2,TRBV3-1,TGTGCCAGCAGCCAAGAGGGAGGGACAGCGTATGGCTACACCTTC,CASSQEGGTAYGYTF
TRBD1,-,TRBJ1-1,TRBV5-1,TGCGCCAGCAGCAACGGGACAGGGCGGCTCGCTTTCTTT,CASSNGTGRLAFF
-,-,TRBJ2-3,TRBV9,TGTGCCAGCAGCGTAGCTGCGCGCACAGATACGCAGTATTTT,CASSVAARTDTQYF
-,many,TRBJ1-6,TRBV7-3,TGTGCCAGCAGCCCCCGGGGGGGCGGGTATTCACCCCTCCACTTT,CASSPRGGGYSPLHF
TRBD2,many,TRBJ2-1,TRBV7-3,TGTGCCAGCAGCTTGAGCGGGGGGGAAAATGAGCAGTTCTTC,CASSLSGGENEQFF
TRBD1,many,TRBJ1-2,TRBV20-1,TGCAGCGCCCCGGGACAGGGGAGGGTTGGCTACACCTTC,CSAPGQGRVGYTF
TRBD1,many,TRBJ1-6,TRBV4-2,TGTGCCAGCAGCCAGACGGGACAGTATAATTCACCCCTCCACTTT,CASSQTGQYNSPLHF
TRBD1,many,TRBJ1-4,TRBV20-1,TGCAGTGCTAGGGGACAGAATGAAAAACTGTTTTTT,CSARGQNEKLFF
TRBD1,-,TRBJ2-1,TRBV24-1,TGTGCCACCGGGACAGGTCGCTACAATGAGCAGTTCTTC,CATGTGRYNEQFF
-,-,TRBJ2-1,TRBV7-3,TGTGCCAGCAGCTTAGTTCGGGGGCATGGGACTGGTAATGAGCAGTTCTTC,CASSLVRGHGTGNEQFF
-,-,TRBJ1-1,TRBV4-2,TGTGCCAGCAGCCAGGATACAGGGCTGCCAGCTTTCTTT,CASSQDTGLPAFF
TRBD1,-,TRBJ1-1,TRBV11-3,TGTGCCAGCAGCTTAACGGGGACAGTAACTGAAGCTTTCTTT,CASSLTGTVTEAFF
-,many,TRBJ2-1,TRBV18,TGTGCCAGCTCACCAGGCAGGGGGGCTCAGCAGTTCTTC,CASSPGRGAQQFF
TRBD1,many,TRBJ1-6,TRBV18,TGTGCCAGCTCACCAGAACAGGGGGGGAATTCACCCCTCCACTTT,CASSPEQGGNSPLHF
-,many,TRBJ1-4,TRBV4-2,TGTGCCAGCAGCCAGTCGGCGGGGTCAACTAATGAAAAACTGTTTTTT,CASSQSAGSTNEKLFF
TRBD1,few,TRBJ1-1,TRBV24-1,TGTGCCACCAGTGATTCCGGGACAGTAAATGAAGCTTTCTTT,CATSDSGTVNEAFF
-,-,TRBJ1-2,TRBV5-1,TGCGCCAGCAGCTTGGACAGGGAGAATGGCTACACCTTC,CASSLDRENGYTF
TRBD1,-,TRBJ1-3,TRBV18,TGTGCCAGCTCACTCGGAGGGACAGCTGGTTCCTCTGGAAACACCATATATTTT,CASSLGGTAGSSGNTIYF
-,-,TRBJ1-1,TRBV12-5,TGTGCTAGTGGTTTGGTACTGGATGCAGGGTCAACTGAAGCTTTCTTT,CASGLVLDAGSTEAFF
TRBD1,many,TRBJ1-2,TRBV19,TGTGCCAGTTTACCCACAGGGGGCGTAAATTATGGCTACACCTTC,CASLPTGGVNYGYTF
-,-,TRBJ2-5,TRBV27,TGTGCCAGCAGTATTTCCTGGAGCGTCCAAGAGACCCAGTACTTC,CASSISWSVQETQYF
TRBD2,-,TRBJ2-1,TRBV7-2,TGTGCCAGCAGCTTTACTAGCGGGAGGGTGGGAAAGTTCTTC,CASSFTSGRVGKFF
TRBD2,many,TRBJ2-1,TRBV6-5,TGTGCCAGCAGTTATAATCTAGCGGCACCCCAGGAGCAGTTCTTC,CASSYNLAAPQEQFF
-,many,TRBJ2-3,TRBV20-1,TGCAGTGCTAGTAGTCCAGGCCGGGTAGGCACAGATACGCAGTATTTT,CSASSPGRVGTDTQYF
-,once,TRBJ2-2,TRBV24-1,TGTGCCACCAGTGCCCCGAAAGGGGGGGATAAAACCGGGGAGCTGTTTTTT,CATSAPKGGDKTGELFF
TRBD1,many,TRBJ2-5,TRBV19,TGTGCCAGTAGTATTCGGGGACAGGGGGCGGAGGAGACCCAGTACTTC,CASSIRGQGAEETQYF
-,many,TRBJ2-3,TRBV6-5,TGTGCCAGCAGTTACAGAGGCCCCCCCACAGATACGCAGTATTTT,CASSYRGPPTDTQYF
TRBD1,-,TRBJ1-6,TRBV19,TGTGCCAGGACCGGGACAGGGTGGTTGTCACCCCTCCACTTT,CARTGTGWLSPLHF
-,many,TRBJ1-6,TRBV28,TGTGCCAGTAAGGGCTCCTATAATTCACCCCTCCACTTT,CASKGSYNSPLHF
TRBD1,many,TRBJ2-1,TRBV14,TGTGCCAGCAGCCTGGGGGACAGTTCCTACAATGAGCAGTTCTTC,CASSLGDSSYNEQFF